The next 19 T cell receptor beta chains were all read from a single sample in a study of vaccination effects on CD4 cells after COVID-19. CD4+ T cells specific for antigen were expanded with viral peptide pools by the ViraFEST assay before sequencing. Cells that had been cultured for less than 13 days were the source of isolated CD4+ T cells. This person caught SARS-CoV-2 sometime from March to December 2020, and PCR testing confirmed the infection. No antigen has been identified for these receptors. Sequencing used immunoSEQ multiplex PCR; TCRdb keeps in-frame clones, though not all of them. The table records 40,000 or so clones, approximately 70% of them present only once. The sequences come from CD4+ T cells from PBMCs cultured with a peptide pool, collected before COVID-19 vaccination. The receptors were sampled from a human donor who had a prior SARS-CoV-2 infection.

V and J are TRBV6-5 and TRBJ2-1; D is unclear. The length of the CDR3 is 13 residues. Trimming took off 4 bases at V and 5 bases at J, with 9 bases between the two ends. Per germline, CDR1 MNHEY and CDR2 SVGAGI. CDR3 amino acids: CASSSIGNNEQFF. CDR3 coding DNA: TGTGCCAGCAGTTCGATAGGGAACAATGAGCAGTTCTTC.

This clone was seen a single time. The V and J genes are TRBV5-1 and TRBJ1-1; a weak D match, TRBD1 (6 bases). This CDR3 region has 14 residues. Trimming left V 0 bases short and J 5 bases short, with 11 bases between. CDR1 is SGHRS, CDR2 YFSETQ, per germline. CDR3 in amino acids: CASSLEQGGTEAFF. The CDR3 DNA follows: TGCGCCAGCAGCTTGGAACAGGGCGGAACTGAAGCTTTCTTT.

This chain connects TRBV3-1 (or the pseudogene TRBV3-2) to TRBJ1-5; D ambiguous. The V end was cut by 1 base, the J end by 12 bases, with 13 bases between. CDR1 is LGHDT and CDR2 is YNNKEL in the germline V gene (reference sequence). This CDR3 contains 13 residues. The CDR3 region has the DNA TGTGCCAGCAGCCAAGTTGGAGCGAGCCACCAGCATTTT. Translating it yields CASSQVGASHQHF.

This sequence joins TRBV6-2 or TRBV6-3 and TRBJ2-1; D unclear. The CDR3 is 15 amino acids. Trimming took off 2 bases at V and 4 bases at J, with 12 bases between the two ends. Germline V CDR1 and CDR2: MNHEY, SVGEGT. The CDR3 nucleotides read TGTGCCAGCAGTTACGTGAGCCCGCGGTACAATGAGCAGTTCTTC. Amino acid sequence: CASSYVSPRYNEQFF.

This clone was observed a handful of times. The V and J genes are TRBV20-1 and TRBJ1-4; D gene ambiguous. The V gene lost 5 bases and the J gene lost 8 bases, with 9 bases spanning the gap. This CDR3 is 11 amino acids long. The germline V gene has CDR1 DFQATT and CDR2 SNEGSKA (reference sequence). CDR3 region: CSASSWEKLFF. CDR3 bases: TGCAGTGCTTCGAGTTGGGAAAAACTGTTTTTT.

In DNA form, the CDR3 reads TGTGCCAGCAGCACCACGGTGGGAATAGGTGAAAAACTGTTTTTT. Protein: CASSTTVGIGEKLFF. The chain couples TRBV7-2 to TRBJ1-4; D gene ambiguous. The CDR3 spans 15 residues. With 5 bases removed from V and 7 bases from J, the gap between germline ends came to 17 bases. Germline V gene data show CDR1 as SGHTA and CDR2 as FQGNSA.

This chain connects TRBV2 to TRBJ1-2; D is unresolved. Germline V gene data show CDR1 as SNHLY and CDR2 as FYNNEI. The V end lost 1 base, the J end lost 7 bases, and 10 bases lay between the germline ends. The CDR3 consists of 13 residues. CDR3 residues: CASSEGPGFGYTF. The CDR3 region has the DNA TGTGCCAGCAGTGAAGGTCCGGGGTTTGGCTACACCTTC.

This chain joins TRBV27 and TRBJ2-5; TRBD1 aligns across 11 bases. CDR1 and CDR2 (germline): MNHEY, SMNVEV (reference sequence). CDR3 length equals 14 residues. With 8 bases clipped from V and 3 bases from J, the junction kept 5 bases outside the gene matches. CDR3 in amino acids: CASLGQGEKETQYF. CDR3 coding DNA: TGTGCCAGCCTGGGACAGGGGGAAAAAGAGACCCAGTACTTC.

This chain's CDR3 is CASSEVQKDTQYF. CDR3 coding DNA: TGTGCCAGCAGTGAGGTCCAAAAAGATACGCAGTATTTT. The chain uses TRBV2 and TRBJ2-3; no clear D gene. Per germline, CDR1 SNHLY and CDR2 FYNNEI. The CDR3 length is 13 residues. Trimming removed 3 bases from V and 5 bases from J, with 9 bases in between.

The V and J genes are TRBV10-3 and TRBJ2-5, with D possibly being TRBD1 (5 bases). V was clipped by 6 bases and J by 5 bases, with 13 bases between them. CDR1 ENHRY and CDR2 SYGVKD come from the germline V gene. The CDR3 sequence is 13 residues long. Here the CDR3 reads CAIRRQGGETQYF. CDR3 sequence (DNA): TGTGCCATCAGACGGCAGGGTGGGGAGACCCAGTACTTC.

This chain joins TRBV11-3 and TRBJ2-3; D gene ambiguous. The V end was cut by 5 bases, the J end by 6 bases, with 9 bases between. The germline CDR1 and CDR2 sequences are SGHNT and YENEEA. This CDR3 has 12 residues. CDR3 sequence (DNA): TGTGCCAGCAGCCCCTCCGGGGATACGCAGTATTTT. Translating gives CASSPSGDTQYF.

This chain uses TRBV3-1 (or the pseudogene TRBV3-2) with TRBJ1-5; D gene uncertain. V dropped 1 base and J dropped 7 bases, with 5 bases sitting between them. Looked up from germline, CDR1 is LGHDT and CDR2 is YNNKEL (reference sequence). This CDR3 region has 12 residues. CDR3 nucleotide sequence: TGTGCCAGCAGCCAAGGGTGGCAGCCCCAGCATTTT. Residues: CASSQGWQPQHF.

This clone has a handful of counts. The chain carries TRBV15 and TRBJ1-6; D unresolved. The germline gives CDR1 LNHNV, CDR2 YYDKDF (reference sequence). This CDR3 spans 16 amino acids. Trimming took 3 bases from V and 0 from J, leaving 9 bases between them. CDR3 residues: CATSSYLSSYNSPLHF. Written as DNA, the CDR3 is TGTGCCACCAGCAGCTACTTGAGCTCCTATAATTCACCCCTCCACTTT.

This rearrangement joins TRBV19 to TRBJ2-1, with unresolved D. This CDR3 comprises 16 residues. Trimming took 5 bases from V and 5 from J, leaving 19 bases between them. Germline assignment: CDR1 LNHDA and CDR2 SQIVND (reference sequence). The CDR3 DNA sequence: TGTGCCAGTAGTCCGGGCCAATGGAGCACCGACAATGAGCAGTTCTTC. This gives the protein CASSPGQWSTDNEQFF.

The rearrangement links TRBV5-6 to TRBJ1-1; possible D gene TRBD1, 5 bases. The V and J ends lost 4 bases and 1 base respectively, with 14 bases between them. CDR3 length: 15 amino acids. CDR1 and CDR2 from the germline V gene are SGHDT and YYEEEE. CDR3 nucleotides: TGTGCCAGCAGCCCCGGCGCAGGGAGGAACACTGAAGCTTTCTTT. It translates to CASSPGAGRNTEAFF.

The chain links TRBV7-3 to TRBJ1-6; D remains ambiguous. This CDR3 comprises 15 residues. Germline V gene sequence: CDR1 SGHTA, CDR2 FQGTGA. V was clipped by 4 bases and J by 0 bases, with 7 bases between them. The CDR3 region is CASSSQSSYNSPLHF. The DNA of the CDR3 is TGTGCCAGCAGCTCCCAGAGCTCCTATAATTCACCCCTCCACTTT. Filled out from reference TRBV7-3 and TRBJ1-6, the complete variable domain reads GAGVSQTPSNKVTEKGKYVELRCDPISGHTALYWYRQSLGQGPEFLIYFQGTGAADDSGLPNDRFFAVRPEGSVSTLKIQRTERGDSAVYLCASSSQSSYNSPLHFGNGTRLTVT.

The J gene is TRBJ1-5, the V gene TRBV19, with 9 bases lining up with TRBD1. CDR1 and CDR2 from the germline V gene are LNHDA and SQIVND (reference sequence). Germline trimming cut 6 bases from V and 0 bases from J; bases unmatched to any gene: 18. The CDR3 loop spans 20 amino acids. In nucleotides, the CDR3 is TGTGCCAGTAGACGCTCCGTTTGGGACAGGGAGGGTTATAGCAATCAGCCCCAGCATTTT. Translation gives CASRRSVWDREGYSNQPQHF.

The CDR3 DNA follows: TGTGCCAGCAGCAGCGTGGGGGCGATCCCCTACAATGAGCAGTTCTTC. It is translated as CASSSVGAIPYNEQFF. The chain combines TRBV7-2 with TRBJ2-1, with D possibly TRBD1 on 6 matching bases. Per germline, CDR1 SGHTA and CDR2 FQGNSA. The CDR3 spans 16 residues. Trimming removed 5 bases from V and 2 bases from J, with 16 bases in between.

The sample holds one count of this clone. V usage is TRBV5-1 and J usage is TRBJ1-2; 8 bases align to TRBD1. Germline assignment: CDR1 SGHRS and CDR2 YFSETQ. Germline trimming cut 2 bases from V and 6 bases from J; bases unmatched to any gene: 9. This CDR3 has 15 residues. The DNA of the CDR3 is TGCGCCAGCAGCTTCAAAACAGGGGGAATGAATGGCTACACCTTC. Residues: CASSFKTGGMNGYTF.